The T cell receptor (beta chain) under discussion was sequenced for a study of blood T cell repertoires in COVID-19 (dated by TCRdb to about 2020). For context, the study as a whole: Samples from collaborators originated in the United States, Italy and Spain and spanned both the acute and convalescent phases of COVID-19. The prospective study material was composed of cDNA or gDNA derived from T cells, B-cell-depleted T cells, or PBMCs. Subjects who had been exposed to COVID-19, were actively infected with it, or had recovered from it provided the deeply sampled blood TCRbeta repertoires that made up the dataset. The repertoires were released in a freely available public database meant as a resource for research on the immune response to SARS-CoV-2. The samples were drawn from two sources: the first 160 participants of the ongoing ImmuneRACE study, and over 950 subjects contributed by 6 global collaborators. The sample metadata nearly always contained a de-identified subject ID, COVID-19 status, age in years and sex. HLA class I and class II types, where available, came from metadata supplied by the sample provider rather than from assay-based typing. The research as a whole found: How much clinical and demographic metadata was included differed by source and by participant, and the metadata was provided uncurated.

The immunoSEQ Assay, a bias-controlled multiplex PCR, was used to amplify TCRbeta CDR3 regions from genomic DNA. Turning to the authors' computational methods: The number of nucleated cells in each sample was estimated by amplification of reference gene primers within the assay. To quantify the absolute abundance of each unique TCRbeta CDR3 rearrangement, sequence reads were collapsed and filtered. For each sample, productive Simpson clonality was calculated by taking the square root of Simpson's diversity index across productive rearrangements. This is the immuneACCESS table as TCRdb keeps it, with only in-frame sequences that have V and J called. A part of the clones is gone; compared with another copy, unresolved V genes explain less than half, and the rest is unexplained. Clonal size and the V and J genes are those of that table, whereas D and trimming came from the DNA. The sample table contains around 200,000 clones; only one count was recorded for just under 90% of them. Of the sample, approximately 0.93% is held by the ten largest clones.

Trimming leaves V shorter by 5 bases and J shorter by 2 bases, with the junction holding 11 bases beyond the gene matches. From its cysteine to its phenylalanine, the CDR3 spans 17 amino acids. Only the CDR3 part of the read is kept: 51 bases, read in frame from the first base. The germline V gene encodes CDR1 LNHDA and CDR2 SQIVND (reference sequence). A second Seattle source provided samples from volunteer blood donors who had recovered from COVID-19. Collaborating institutions collected whole blood in K2EDTA tubes following their own protocols. Collaborator samples were shipped for TCRbeta analysis as frozen whole blood, isolated PBMCs, or DNA extracted from either sample type. Of note for this clone: Its antigen is still unknown. Per-nucleotide qualities are absent, and no much larger clonotype sits a single base away.

The origin of this receptor is a woman aged 18-30 years who had recovered from COVID-19. Rearrangement joined TRBV19 to TRBJ2-1; TRBD2 aligns with 8 central bases. The sample comprised peripheral blood. The CDR3 here reads CASSFVSGGDAYNEQFF. DNA sequence: TGTGCCAGTAGTTTCGTGTCGGGGGGGGATGCCTACAATGAGCAGTTCTTC. Joined to the reference TRBV19 and TRBJ2-1 proteins, this CDR3 gives the full variable domain: DGGITQSPKYLFRKEGQNVTLSCEQNLNHDAMYWYRQDPGQGLRLIYYSQIVNDFQKGDIAEGYSVSREKKESFPLTVTSAQKNPTAFYLCASSFVSGGDAYNEQFFGPGTRLTVL.